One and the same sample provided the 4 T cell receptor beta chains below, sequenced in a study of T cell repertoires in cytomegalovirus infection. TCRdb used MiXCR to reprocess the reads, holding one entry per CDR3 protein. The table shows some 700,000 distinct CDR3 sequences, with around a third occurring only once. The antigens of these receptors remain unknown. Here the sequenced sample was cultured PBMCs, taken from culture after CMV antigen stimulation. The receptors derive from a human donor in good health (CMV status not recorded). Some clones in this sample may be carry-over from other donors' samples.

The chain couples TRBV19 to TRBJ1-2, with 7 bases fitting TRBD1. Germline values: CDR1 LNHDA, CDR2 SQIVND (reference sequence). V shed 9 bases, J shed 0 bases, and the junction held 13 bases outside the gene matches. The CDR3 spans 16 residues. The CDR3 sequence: CASTAEGTAPNYGYTF. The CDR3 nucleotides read TGTGCCAGCACCGCCGAGGGGACAGCCCCTAACTATGGCTACACCTTC.

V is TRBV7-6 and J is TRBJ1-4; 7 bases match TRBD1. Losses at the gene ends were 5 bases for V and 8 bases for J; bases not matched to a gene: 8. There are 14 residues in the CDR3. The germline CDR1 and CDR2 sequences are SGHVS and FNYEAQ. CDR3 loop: CASSQGDQGEKLFF. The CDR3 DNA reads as TGTGCCAGCAGCCAGGGGGATCAGGGCGAAAAACTGTTTTTT.

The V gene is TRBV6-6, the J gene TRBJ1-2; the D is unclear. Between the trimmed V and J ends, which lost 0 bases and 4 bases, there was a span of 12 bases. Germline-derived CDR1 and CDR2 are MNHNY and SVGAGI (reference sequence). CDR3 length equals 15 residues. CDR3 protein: CASSYSNPLAYGYTF. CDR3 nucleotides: TGTGCCAGCAGTTACTCGAACCCCCTGGCCTATGGCTACACCTTC.

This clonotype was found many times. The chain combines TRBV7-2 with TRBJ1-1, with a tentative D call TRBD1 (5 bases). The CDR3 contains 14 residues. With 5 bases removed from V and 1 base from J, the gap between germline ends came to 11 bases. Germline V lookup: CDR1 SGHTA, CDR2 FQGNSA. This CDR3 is CASSRDGGNTEAFF. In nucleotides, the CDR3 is TGTGCCAGCAGCCGGGACGGAGGGAACACTGAAGCTTTCTTT. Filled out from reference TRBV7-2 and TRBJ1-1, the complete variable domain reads GAGVSQSPSNKVTEKGKDVELRCDPISGHTALYWYRQSLGQGLEFLIYFQGNSAPDKSGLPSDRFSAERTGGSVSTLTIQRTQQEDSAVYLCASSRDGGNTEAFFGQGTRLTVV.